The next 3 T cell receptor beta chains were all read from a single sample in a study of immune cell composition in non-small cell lung cancer. Here immunoSEQ multiplex PCR was the method, and the copy in TCRdb shows in-frame clones only, minus some. The table has about 2,400 clones, around 74% seen once. Sequenced material: lung tumor tissue. These receptor sequences come from a human donor with non-small cell lung cancer.

The chain recombines TRBV27 with TRBJ2-7; 7 nucleotides align to TRBD1. Losses at the gene ends were 1 base for V and 6 bases for J; bases not matched to a gene: 6. The germline V gene encodes CDR1 MNHEY and CDR2 SMNVEV (reference sequence). CDR3 length: 14 amino acids. CDR3 in amino acids: CASSLFDRVTEQYF. The DNA for the CDR3 is TGTGCCAGCAGTTTATTCGACAGGGTGACCGAGCAGTACTTC.

The chain joins TRBV7-3 to TRBJ2-5; D gene uncertain. The CDR3 sequence is 15 residues long. Germline CDR1 is SGHTA and CDR2 is FQGTGA. Trimming left V 3 bases short and J 5 bases short, with 16 bases between. CDR3 sequence (DNA): TGTGCCAGCAGCTTGATAAGGAGTGGTGTCGAGACCCAGTACTTC. It yields the protein CASSLIRSGVETQYF.

This sequence joins TRBV6-1 and TRBJ1-2, with 8 bases that match TRBD1. Trimming took 3 bases from V and 8 from J; bases not matched to a gene: 5. The CDR3 sequence is 13 residues long. The germline gives CDR1 MNHNS, CDR2 SASEGT. The CDR3 sequence is CASSEDRVGGYTF. The CDR3 bases are TGTGCCAGCAGTGAGGACAGGGTCGGGGGCTACACCTTC.